This entry features one TCR beta chain sequence. The data derive from a study of tumor-infiltrating lymphocytes in oesophageal squamous cell carcinoma. V trimming: 5 bases; J trimming: 4 bases; junction bases outside the gene matches: 7. This CDR3 has 15 amino acids. Germline loops: CDR1 SGHTA, CDR2 FQGNSA. TCRdb re-analysed the PCR reads in MiXCR, keeping a single row per CDR3 protein. The repertoire holds 19,000 or so distinct CDR3 sequences, with approximately 40% as singletons. The sequence was obtained from a male donor with esophageal squamous cell carcinoma. Sequencing used blood. The gene calls are TRBV7-2 and TRBJ2-5, with 10 bases matching TRBD1. CDR3 amino acids: CASSLRDRGLETQYF. CDR3 DNA sequence: TGTGCCAGCAGCCTCCGGGACAGGGGTTTAGAGACCCAGTACTTC.